The clone carrying this TCR beta chain was seen more than once but under ten times. Its antigen is undetermined. This specimen belongs to a study of CD8+ T cells in alopecia areata. Study-wide results and caveats: Although TCR sharing was seen in mice, sharing across patients was less clear, possibly for HLA-related reasons. Clonality in lesional scalp, especially alopecia totalis/universalis, exceeded that of normal scalp. There were also resident alphabeta T cells of normal skin sequenced in scalp samples.

Once RNA had been extracted, it was reverse transcribed into cDNA to act as the sequencing template. Profiled with immunoSEQ multiplex PCR; TCRdb holds only in-frame clones, not every one. The sample carries 130,000 to 150,000 clones, roughly 58% recorded once. The trim removed 1 base at V and 3 bases at J, leaving 2 bases unmatched. Germline V gene lookup returns CDR1 LNHDA and CDR2 SQIVND (reference sequence). CDR3 size: 15 residues. PBMCs served as the source from which CD4+ and CD8+ T cells were sorted. J is TRBJ2-1 and V is TRBV19; TRBD1 aligns across 8 bases. Source material: CD8+ T cells sorted from blood. This clonotype was obtained from a human donor in good health. DNA for the CDR3: TGTGCCAGTAGTATAGGGGACAGGTACTACAATGAGCAGTTCTTC. This encodes CASSIGDRYYNEQFF.